This T cell receptor beta chain stems from a study of shared clonotypes between healthy human individuals. Across the study: Every donor yielded three CD4 naive, three CD4 memory, two CD8 naive and one CD8 memory plate.

V was pared by 6 bases and J by 0 bases, with 9 bases of the junction left unmatched. The CDR3 is 18 residues long. CDR1 and CDR2 from the germline V gene are SNHLY and FYNNEI. On this clone itself: Its antigen is unknown.

Here immunoSEQ multiplex PCR was the method, and the copy in TCRdb shows in-frame clones only, minus some. In the table there are over 2 million clones, roughly 96% of which are singletons. Study-level results: It was expected that sequencing depth would affect clonotype sharing among donors.

The chain joins TRBV2 to TRBJ2-6; 9 bases fit TRBD2. The sequence was obtained from a man aged 18 to 35 in good health. Sequenced: naive CD4+ T cells sorted from blood. Indicated subset: CD45RA+ positively selected. The chain's CDR3 is CASRTAGTSLSGANVLTF. Written as DNA, the CDR3 is TGTGCCAGCAGGACAGCCGGGACTAGCCTCTCTGGGGCCAACGTCCTGACTTTC.